A single sample is the source of the 16 T cell receptor beta chains below, sequenced in a study of breast tumors, draining lymph nodes, adjacent tissues. Breast cancer patients provided tissue from their axillary draining lymph nodes. TCRdb recomputed calls from the multiplex PCR reads with MiXCR, one row per CDR3 protein. The repertoire holds about 180,000 distinct CDR3 sequences, roughly a third seen once, with around 4.5% in the top ten. Material: axillary lymph node tissue. These receptors all come from a female donor with breast cancer. Some clones in this sample may be carry-over from other donors' samples.

This clonotype has ten or more counts. The chain combines TRBV18 with TRBJ2-7; TRBD1 matches 8 bases. V was clipped by 0 bases and J by 4 bases; unmatched bases: 5. Germline V gives CDR1 KGHSH, CDR2 LQKENI. The CDR3 spans 15 residues. In DNA, the CDR3 is TGTGCCAGCTCACCACCTGGGACAGGCAAATACGAGCAGTACTTC. Its protein is CASSPPGTGKYEQYF.

This clonotype was recorded at least ten times. This rearrangement joins TRBV12-3 or TRBV12-4 to TRBJ1-2, with no clear D. V lost 0 bases to trimming and J lost 8 bases, with 19 bases between them. This CDR3 has 16 amino acids. The CDR3 DNA sequence: TGTGCCAGCAGTTTAGCTAAATTAGTAGGCCTCAGGGGCTACACCTTC. Translating it yields CASSLAKLVGLRGYTF.

This chain connects TRBV6-6 to TRBJ2-7; 9 bases match TRBD1. Germline CDR1 is MNHNY and CDR2 is SVGAGI (reference sequence). The CDR3 is made up of 15 amino acids. Trimming removed 5 bases from V and 5 bases from J; junction bases left unmatched: 10. The CDR3, as DNA: TGTGCCAGCAGTCACCCCGGGACAGGGTCCGACGAGCAGTACTTC. It translates to CASSHPGTGSDEQYF.

The chain combines TRBV15 with TRBJ1-1, with a weak D call TRBD1 (6 bases). V was cut by 3 bases and J by 1 base, with 15 bases left in between. This CDR3 contains 16 residues. CDR1 LNHNV and CDR2 YYDKDF come from the germline V gene (reference sequence). The CDR3 DNA reads TGTGCCACCAGCAGTCTTTACAGGGATTGGAACACTGAAGCTTTCTTT. Translating gives CATSSLYRDWNTEAFF.

This clonotype was observed many times. J is TRBJ2-3 and V is TRBV12-3 or TRBV12-4; D is unresolved. With 6 bases removed from V and 3 bases from J, the gap between germline ends came to 16 bases. The CDR3 has 15 amino acids. CDR3 amino acids: CASSFSGSRTDTQYF. The CDR3 bases are TGTGCCAGCAGCTTCTCAGGTTCTCGGACAGATACGCAGTATTTT.

This clonotype showed up many times. The rearrangement uses TRBV6-6 and TRBJ1-5; D is unclear. The germline CDR1 and CDR2 sequences are MNHNY and SVGAGI (reference sequence). Trimming took 5 bases from V and 6 from J, leaving 17 bases between them. This CDR3 region has 15 residues. The CDR3 coding sequence is TGTGCCAGCAGTGGACCCGGGTTAGTAGGTCAGCCCCAGCATTTT. This gives the protein CASSGPGLVGQPQHF.

This chain uses TRBV24-1 with TRBJ2-2; D perhaps matches TRBD1 (5 bases). The CDR3 extends over 13 amino acids. Trimming stripped 5 bases from V and 4 bases from J, with 7 bases between. In germline, CDR1 is KGHDR, CDR2 SFDVKD. CDR3 nucleotides: TGTGCCACCAGTGTAGGGGTCACCGGGGAGCTGTTTTTT. Its translation is CATSVGVTGELFF.

In the case of this clonotype: At one end, the junction sequence differs from germline, possibly due to a read error. The chain employs TRBV12-3 or TRBV12-4 and TRBJ2-1, with D perhaps given as TRBD1 or TRBD2 (5 bases each). The length of the CDR3 is 10 residues. CDR3 in DNA: TGCGCCAGCAGTTGCCGGGACGTGTTCTTC. Its protein is CASSCRDVFF.

This clonotype was seen ten or more times. The rearrangement joins TRBV12-3 or TRBV12-4 to TRBJ1-4, with D maybe TRBD1 (6 bases). The length of the CDR3 is 13 residues. Trimming cost V 10 bases and J 0 bases, with 9 bases left between them. The CDR3 region is CATGETTNEKLFF. The CDR3 bases are TGTGCCACAGGGGAAACAACTAATGAAAAACTGTTTTTT.

The CDR3 coding sequence is TGTGCCAGCAGCTTAAGGGGTGAAGCTTTCTTT. Translation gives CASSLRGEAFF. J is TRBJ1-1 and V is TRBV11-2, with D perhaps matching TRBD1 (5 bases). Germline CDR1 and CDR2: SGHAT and FQNNGV. The CDR3 covers 11 residues. V lost 2 bases and J 7 bases, leaving 5 bases between the germline ends.

This clonotype showed up just a few times. A much larger clone is a single base away; this may be a read error. The CDR3 does not close with the conserved phenylalanine or tryptophan, likely indicating a read error. The chain joins TRBV9 to TRBJ2-7, with unresolved D. Germline V CDR1 and CDR2: SGDLS, YYNGEE. V was trimmed by 0 bases and J by 0 bases, leaving 4 bases between them. The CDR3 runs 13 residues. In DNA, the CDR3 is TGTGCCAGCAGCGTAGAGCCCTCCTACGAGCAGTACTCC. Translation gives CASSVEPSYEQYS.

This clonotype was recorded many times. This chain joins TRBV7-6 and TRBJ2-2; 8 nucleotides agree with TRBD2. J gave up 3 bases and V 5 bases, and 8 bases lay outside the gene matches. The CDR3 has 16 amino acids. Germline V gives CDR1 SGHVS, CDR2 FNYEAQ. In DNA, the CDR3 is TGTGCCAGCAGCGCCCCGGGGGGGGTAGACACCGGGGAGCTGTTTTTT. Its translation is CASSAPGGVDTGELFF.

In the case of this clonotype: A much larger clone is a single base away; this may be a read error. The V and J genes are TRBV5-4 and TRBJ2-6; the D is unclear. The CDR3 covers 15 residues. Germline V gene sequence: CDR1 SGHNT, CDR2 YYREEE (reference sequence). This CDR3 reads CAGSLEGAGANVLTF. CDR3 nucleotides: TGTGCCGGCAGCTTGGAAGGAGCTGGGGCCAACGTCCTGACTTTC.

The J gene is TRBJ2-3, the V gene TRBV10-1, with D perhaps matching TRBD2 (5 bases). The CDR3 covers 17 residues. Per germline, CDR1 WNHNN and CDR2 SYGVQD (reference sequence). Trimming stripped 4 bases from V and 0 bases from J, with 17 bases between. The CDR3, as DNA: TGCGCCAGCAGTGCCCAACCGGGATATACTAGCACAGATACGCAGTATTTT. Translating gives CASSAQPGYTSTDTQYF.

This clonotype was found many times. The J gene is TRBJ2-5, the V gene TRBV11-2; TRBD2 might be the D (6 bases). The CDR3 is 15 residues long. Germline V gene lookup returns CDR1 SGHAT and CDR2 FQNNGV. Trimming left V 2 bases short and J 1 base short, with 11 bases between. DNA of the CDR3: TGTGCCAGCAGCTTAAACGAACTAGCCCAAGAGACCCAGTACTTC. This translates into CASSLNELAQETQYF.

This clonotype appeared many times. The chain links TRBV11-3 to TRBJ1-2; the D gene is possibly TRBD1 (5 bases). Germline loops: CDR1 SGHNT, CDR2 YENEEA. This CDR3 is 15 amino acids long. The V and J ends lost 3 bases and 0 bases respectively, with 11 bases between them. The chain's CDR3 is CASSFQKTANYGYTF. DNA for the CDR3: TGTGCCAGCAGCTTCCAAAAGACAGCTAACTATGGCTACACCTTC.